This T cell receptor beta chain stems from a study of blood T cell repertoires in COVID-19. The wider study: COVID-19 samples collected from the United States, Italy and Spain covered acute and convalescent phases. Nucleic acid was either cDNA or gDNA, and it came from T cells, B-cell-depleted T cells, or PBMCs.

Original processing notes: How many nucleated cells were present was estimated from reference gene primer amplification. TCRdb's copy holds only in-frame clones and misses some; the assay was immunoSEQ multiplex PCR. Clone size and V and J calls were adopted from that table, with D and trimming inferred from the DNA. The table shows 25,000 to 35,000 clones, with 91% occurring only once. The CDR3 has 15 residues. Germline values: CDR1 GTSNPN, CDR2 SVGIG (reference sequence). Trimming left V 7 bases short and J 1 base short, with 19 bases between. The V gene is TRBV30, the J gene TRBJ1-1; weak D call: TRBD1 (5 bases). The source of this sequence is a human donor with active COVID-19. The donor label of this sample is uncertain. The sequenced sample consisted of peripheral blood. The CDR3 bases are TGTGCCTACACCGTCAGACAGTTAAGGAACACTGAAGCTTTCTTT. Residues: CAYTVRQLRNTEAFF.